This TCR beta chain comes out of a study of graft-versus-host responses after intestinal transplantation. Overall study context: Among the recipients, transplants were multivisceral, liver-intestinal, or isolated intestinal. Anti-thymocyte globulin induction, then tacrolimus and steroids for about 3 years, went to all recipients.

A remark on this clone: As yet, its antigen is unknown.

The CDR3 is 18 amino acids. CDR1 is LGHNA, CDR2 YSLEER, per germline. Losses at the gene ends were 3 bases for V and 5 bases for J; bases not matched to a gene: 14. The table came from immunoSEQ multiplex PCR; TCRdb's copy has only in-frame clones and leaves some out. The sample carries roughly 120,000 clones, 90% recorded once. The V call is TRBV4-3, the J call TRBJ2-5; 11 nucleotides match TRBD1. The origin of this receptor is a human donor who received an intestinal transplant. Sequencing was performed on unstimulated CD4+ T cells sorted from spleen or lymph node cells, taken before intestinal transplant. Here the CDR3 DNA reads TGCGCCAGCAGCCAGGATAGGACAGGGGGCGCTTTCAAGGAGACCCAGTACTTC. Residues: CASSQDRTGGAFKETQYF.